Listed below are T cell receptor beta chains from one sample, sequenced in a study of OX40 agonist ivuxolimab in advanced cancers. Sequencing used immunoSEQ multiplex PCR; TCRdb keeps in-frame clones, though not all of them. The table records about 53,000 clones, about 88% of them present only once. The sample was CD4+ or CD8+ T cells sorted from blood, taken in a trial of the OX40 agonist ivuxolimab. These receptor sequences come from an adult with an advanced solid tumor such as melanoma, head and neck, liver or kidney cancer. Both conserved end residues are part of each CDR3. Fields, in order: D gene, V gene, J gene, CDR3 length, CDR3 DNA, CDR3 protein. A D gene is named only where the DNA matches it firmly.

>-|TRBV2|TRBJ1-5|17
TGTGCCAGCAGTGTTTCTGGACTTGGGGGGCTCAATCAGCCCCAGCATTTT
CASSVSGLGGLNQPQHF
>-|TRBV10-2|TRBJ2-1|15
TGCGCCAGCAAACTCGACAGCGGCTCATACAATGAGCAGTTCTTC
CASKLDSGSYNEQFF
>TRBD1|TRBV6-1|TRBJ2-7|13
TGTGCCAGCAGAACAGGGGGCGTCTCCGAGCAGTACTTC
CASRTGGVSEQYF
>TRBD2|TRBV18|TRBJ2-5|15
TGTGCCAGCTCCCGTACGGGCGGGGGGCAAGAGACCCAGTACTTC
CASSRTGGGQETQYF
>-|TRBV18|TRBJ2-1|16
TGTGCCAGCTCACCACCGAGCGGAAGGGTCTACAATGAGCAGTTCTTC
CASSPPSGRVYNEQFF
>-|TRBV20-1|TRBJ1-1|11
TGCAGTGCTAGTCACGGATTTGAAGCTTTCTTT
CSASHGFEAFF
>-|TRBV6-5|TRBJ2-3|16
TGTGCCAGCAGTTACTCGAACTTGGGGACCACAGATACGCAGTATTTT
CASSYSNLGTTDTQYF
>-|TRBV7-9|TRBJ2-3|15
TGTGCCAGCAGCTACCAGGGGGGAGGCGCAGATACGCAGTATTTT
CASSYQGGGADTQYF
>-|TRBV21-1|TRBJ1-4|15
TGTGCCAGGTCCTGGAGCGGGACAAAGAAAGAAAAACTGTTTTTT
CARSWSGTKKEKLFF
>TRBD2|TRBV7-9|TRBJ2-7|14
TGTGCCAGCAGCCCCTGGGGAGGGAATTACGAGCAGTACTTC
CASSPWGGNYEQYF
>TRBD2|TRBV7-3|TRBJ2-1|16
TGTGCCAGCAGCCAGGAGGGACTAGCGGGAGTACATGAGCAGTTCTTC
CASSQEGLAGVHEQFF
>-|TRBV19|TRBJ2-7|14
TGTGCCAGTAGTCCTCGGAACCGACCCTACGAGCAGTACTTC
CASSPRNRPYEQYF
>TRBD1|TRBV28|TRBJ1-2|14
TGTGCCAGCAGTTTAGATTACAGGGGTAAAGGCTACACCTTC
CASSLDYRGKGYTF
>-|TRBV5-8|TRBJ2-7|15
TGTGCCAGCAGACGGCCTCAGGGCGTTGGGTACGAGCAGTACTTC
CASRRPQGVGYEQYF
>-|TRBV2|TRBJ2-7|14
TGTGCCACCACCGGGGCGGGGATGGCTAACGAGCAGTACTTC
CATTGAGMANEQYF
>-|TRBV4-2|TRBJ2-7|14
TGTGCCAGCAGCCAAGCCAGTGATATCTACGAGCAGTACTTC
CASSQASDIYEQYF
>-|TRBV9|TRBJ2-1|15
TGTGCCAGCAGCGTAGAACGGGTCTCCTACAATGAGCAGTTCTTC
CASSVERVSYNEQFF
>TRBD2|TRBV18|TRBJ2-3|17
TGTGCCAGCTCACCCTCGTGGGGTAGCGGGACCACAGATACGCAGTATTTT
CASSPSWGSGTTDTQYF
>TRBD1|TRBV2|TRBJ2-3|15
TGTGCCAGCAGCCGGGGGACAGGGGGCACAGATACGCAGTATTTT
CASSRGTGGTDTQYF